Shown below are 21 T cell receptor beta chains from a single sample sequenced in a study of CD8 T cells in Susac syndrome. Random hexamers were used to reverse transcribe the RNA input (about 0.5 to 1 ug). MiXCR was run by TCRdb on the immunoSEQ multiplex PCR reads, yielding one entry per CDR3 protein. Seen here are approximately 120,000 distinct CDR3 sequences, about 95% observed once, and the top ten hold around 0.2%. Sequenced input: CD8+ T cells from PBMCs. The receptor source for this set is a human donor with Susac syndrome.

There are a few counts of this clonotype. The genes are TRBV12-3 or TRBV12-4 and TRBJ2-3; D ambiguous. The CDR3 consists of 12 residues. Trimming stripped 5 bases from V and 1 base from J, with 4 bases between. This chain's CDR3 is CASSPGTDTQYF. CDR3 DNA: TGTGCCAGCAGTCCGGGCACAGATACGCAGTATTTT.

The gene calls are TRBV12-3 or TRBV12-4 and TRBJ1-2, with D unresolved. CDR3 length: 14 amino acids. The ends were cut back, 5 bases at V and 0 bases at J, with 10 bases in the middle. The CDR3 DNA sequence: TGTGCCAGCAGTCCCGGTACGACTAACTATGGCTACACCTTC. This codes for CASSPGTTNYGYTF.

The chain recombines TRBV5-1 with TRBJ1-1, with D perhaps matching TRBD1 (5 bases). Germline V gene data show CDR1 as SGHRS and CDR2 as YFSETQ. The CDR3 contains 13 residues. V shed 4 bases and J shed 4 bases, with 11 bases lying between them. The CDR3 here is CASSPWGTTEAFF. CDR3 bases: TGCGCCAGCAGCCCCTGGGGGACCACTGAAGCTTTCTTT.

The genes are TRBV20-1 and TRBJ1-2; D possibly corresponds to TRBD1 (5 bases). The CDR3 is made up of 14 amino acids. The ends were cut back, 1 base at V and 7 bases at J, with 16 bases in the middle. Germline V gene lookup returns CDR1 DFQATT and CDR2 SNEGSKA (reference sequence). The CDR3 region is CSARVQGGRSGYTF. The CDR3 region has the DNA TGCAGTGCTAGAGTCCAGGGAGGAAGATCTGGCTACACCTTC.

CDR3 bases: TGTGCCAGCACTGCCATGACCAACACTGAAGCTTTCTTT. Protein sequence: CASTAMTNTEAFF. The rearrangement links TRBV2 to TRBJ1-1; D not certain. CDR1 and CDR2 (germline): SNHLY, FYNNEI. Trimming pared 7 bases from V and 2 bases from J, leaving 11 bases between. CDR3 length: 13 amino acids.

The chain carries TRBV20-1 and TRBJ2-1; 9 positions match TRBD2. Trimming took 5 bases from V and 4 from J; bases not matched to a gene: 6. The CDR3 loop spans 14 amino acids. Germline V lookup: CDR1 DFQATT, CDR2 SNEGSKA (reference sequence). DNA of the CDR3: TGCAGTGCTGAAGCGGGGGGAGTTTACAATGAGCAGTTCTTC. Its translation: CSAEAGGVYNEQFF.

The chain recombines TRBV25-1 with TRBJ1-1, with TRBD1 as a possible D gene (5 bases). This CDR3 region has 12 residues. Germline CDR1 is MGHDK and CDR2 is SYGVNS. Trimming took off 3 bases at V and 4 bases at J, with 6 bases between the two ends. CDR3 amino acids: CASSEGGTEAFF. The CDR3 DNA is TGTGCCAGCAGTGAGGGGGGCACTGAAGCTTTCTTT.

The V gene is TRBV24-1, the J gene TRBJ2-3; 9 nucleotides line up with TRBD2. The CDR3 has 20 residues. CDR1 KGHDR and CDR2 SFDVKD come from the germline V gene. With 2 bases clipped from V and 0 bases from J, the junction kept 14 bases outside the gene matches. CDR3 sequence: CATSDSRLAGPDESTDTQYF. DNA of the CDR3: TGTGCCACCAGTGATTCTCGGCTAGCGGGACCCGACGAAAGCACAGATACGCAGTATTTT.

The chain has TRBV7-9 and TRBJ2-1; no reliable D call. The CDR3 covers 14 residues. Germline CDR1 is SEHNR and CDR2 is FQNEAQ (reference sequence). V was shortened by 5 bases and J by 3 bases, with 11 bases between the two germline ends. The chain's CDR3 is CASSHQNSYNEQFF. Written as DNA, the CDR3 is TGTGCCAGCAGCCACCAGAACAGCTACAATGAGCAGTTCTTC.

V and J are TRBV6-6 and TRBJ2-5, with TRBD2 matching 7 bases. The V segment lost 7 bases and the J segment 5 bases; nucleotides outside the gene matches: 13. Germline V lookup: CDR1 MNHNY, CDR2 SVGAGI (reference sequence). The CDR3 covers 15 residues. The CDR3 nucleotides read TGTGCCAGCAATCCCCGGGACTACGGCGGCGAGACCCAGTACTTC. It is translated as CASNPRDYGGETQYF.

The V call is TRBV4-3, the J call TRBJ2-7, with D unresolved. The length of the CDR3 is 14 residues. V shed 1 base and J shed 5 bases, with 12 bases lying between them. Germline assignment: CDR1 LGHNA and CDR2 YSLEER. Here the CDR3 reads CASSQVLAPDEQYF. In nucleotides, the CDR3 is TGCGCCAGCAGCCAAGTCCTCGCACCGGACGAGCAGTACTTC.

The chain combines TRBV4-3 with TRBJ2-1; 9 bases agree with TRBD2. CDR1 is LGHNA and CDR2 is YSLEER in the germline V gene. The CDR3 covers 18 residues. The V and J ends lost 0 bases and 6 bases, in that order; junction bases with no gene match: 12. The CDR3 region has the DNA TGCGCCAGCAGCCAAGATAGAGCGGGAGGATCGGCGGGCAATGAGCAGTTCTTC. This codes for CASSQDRAGGSAGNEQFF.

The V call is TRBV29-1, the J call TRBJ1-2; maybe TRBD1 (5 bases). Trimming cost V 7 bases and J 8 bases, with 20 bases left between them. The germline V gene has CDR1 SQVTM and CDR2 ANQGSEA. The CDR3 extends over 13 amino acids. CDR3 residues: CSAGRTSEGGYTF. The CDR3 coding sequence is TGCAGCGCCGGGAGGACATCCGAGGGCGGCTACACCTTC.

The V call is TRBV27, the J call TRBJ2-5; the D is unclear. Trimming stripped 1 base from V and 5 bases from J, with 8 bases between. Germline V gene data show CDR1 as MNHEY and CDR2 as SMNVEV (reference sequence). The CDR3 totals 13 residues. The CDR3 protein is CASSLYLSETQYF. The CDR3 DNA is TGTGCCAGCAGTTTATACTTGTCGGAGACCCAGTACTTC.

The rearrangement joins TRBV6-5 to TRBJ2-5; 8 nucleotides agree with TRBD1. Per germline, CDR1 MNHEY and CDR2 SVGAGI. V lost 0 bases, J lost 1 base, and 10 bases stayed unmatched. The CDR3 contains 18 residues. CDR3 sequence reads: CASSYSQGPGQGQETQYF. The CDR3 region has the DNA TGTGCCAGCAGTTACTCCCAGGGGCCCGGACAGGGCCAAGAGACCCAGTACTTC.

V gene TRBV20-1 combines with J gene TRBJ1-2; TRBD1 is a possible D gene (5 bases). In germline, CDR1 is DFQATT, CDR2 SNEGSKA (reference sequence). Between the trimmed V and J ends, which lost 5 bases and 5 bases, there was a span of 18 bases. This CDR3 has 14 residues. The CDR3 sequence: CSASGAVRSYGYTF. The DNA of the CDR3 is TGCAGTGCTTCCGGGGCTGTTCGGTCTTATGGCTACACCTTC.

This chain connects TRBV7-9 to TRBJ1-2, with 7 bases aligning to TRBD1. The CDR3 is 13 residues long. Germline CDR1 SEHNR, CDR2 FQNEAQ (reference sequence). V gave up 5 bases and J gave up 2 bases; unmatched junction bases: 2. DNA for the CDR3: TGTGCCAGCAGCACGGGACAGAACTATGGCTACACCTTC. This gives the protein CASSTGQNYGYTF. Full variable domain (remainder filled in from reference TRBV7-9 and TRBJ1-2): DTGVSQNPRHKITKRGQNVTFRCDPISEHNRLYWYRQTLGQGPEFLTYFQNEAQLEKSRLLSDRFSAERPKGSFSTLEIQRTEQGDSAMYLCASSTGQNYGYTFGSGTRLTVV.

The rearrangement links TRBV6-2 or TRBV6-3 to TRBJ2-6; TRBD1 matches at 7 bases. This CDR3 spans 17 amino acids. The germline CDR1 and CDR2 sequences are MNHEY and SVGEGT. J gave up 2 bases and V 5 bases, and 9 bases lay outside the gene matches. In DNA form, the CDR3 reads TGTGCCAGCAGTCAGTACAGGGGAGAGGCTGGGGCCAACGTCCTGACTTTC. Protein: CASSQYRGEAGANVLTF.

The CDR3 protein is CASSIGTGGNEAFF. The DNA of the CDR3 is TGTGCCAGCAGCATCGGGACAGGGGGAAATGAAGCTTTCTTT. The gene calls are TRBV7-9 and TRBJ1-1; 11 nucleotides agree with TRBD1. Trimming cost V 5 bases and J 7 bases; bases outside gene matches: 6. Germline CDR1 and CDR2: SEHNR and FQNEAQ (reference sequence). The CDR3 extends over 14 amino acids.

This clonotype was seen a single time. The chain has TRBV13 and TRBJ2-5; possibly TRBD1 for D (6 bases). Trimming cost V 4 bases and J 2 bases, with 14 bases left between them. Looked up from germline, CDR1 is PRHDT and CDR2 is FYEKMQ (reference sequence). This CDR3 contains 15 residues. Here the CDR3 DNA reads TGTGCCAGCAGCTACCTTAGTGGACAGCAAGAGACCCAGTACTTC. Its translation: CASSYLSGQQETQYF.

With respect to this clonotype: The junction differs from germline at one of its ends, possibly a read error. The chain links TRBV3-1 to TRBJ2-7; possibly TRBD1 or TRBD2 for D (5 bases each). This CDR3 is 18 amino acids long. The germline CDR1 and CDR2 sequences are LGHDT and YNNKEL (reference sequence). The CDR3 coding sequence is TGTGCCAGCAGTCAAGGCTATCCCACCACGGGACCTTCCTACGAGCAGTACTTC. Translating gives CASSQGYPTTGPSYEQYF.